This TCR beta chain emerged from a study of T-cell reconstitution after alpha-beta-depleted transplantation in children. Unique molecular identifiers were built into the TCRbeta library. TCRdb passed the PCR reads through MiXCR, listing each CDR3 protein once. The data hold about 610,000 distinct CDR3 sequences, with over 9.5% observed a single time. The table lists this clonotype with a few counts. Trimming removed 5 bases from V and 1 base from J, with 11 bases in between. This CDR3 is 14 amino acids long. The chain employs TRBV12-3 or TRBV12-4 and TRBJ2-5; no firm D call. The sequence derives from a human donor who donated a stem cell graft to a child with acute myeloid leukemia. Specimen: PBMCs from the stem cell graft donor, collected from the stem cell graft. The CDR3 here is CASSPGFTQETQYF. CDR3 nucleotide sequence: TGTGCCAGCAGTCCGGGTTTCACCCAAGAGACCCAGTACTTC.